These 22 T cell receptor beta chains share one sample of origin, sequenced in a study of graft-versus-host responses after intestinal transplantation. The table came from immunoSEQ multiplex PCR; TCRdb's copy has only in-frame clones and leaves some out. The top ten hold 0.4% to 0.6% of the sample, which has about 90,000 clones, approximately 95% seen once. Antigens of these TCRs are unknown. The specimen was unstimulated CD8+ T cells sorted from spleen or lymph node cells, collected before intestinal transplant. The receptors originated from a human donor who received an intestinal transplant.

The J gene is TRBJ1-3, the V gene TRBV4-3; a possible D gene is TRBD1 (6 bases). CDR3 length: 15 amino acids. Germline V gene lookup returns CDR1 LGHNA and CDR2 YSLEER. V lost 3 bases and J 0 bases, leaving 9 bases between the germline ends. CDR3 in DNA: TGCGCCAGCAGCCAGGACAGAAACTCTGGAAACACCATATATTTT. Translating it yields CASSQDRNSGNTIYF.

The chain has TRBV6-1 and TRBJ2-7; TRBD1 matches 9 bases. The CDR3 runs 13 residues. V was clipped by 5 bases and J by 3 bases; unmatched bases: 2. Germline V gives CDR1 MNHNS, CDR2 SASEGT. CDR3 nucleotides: TGTGCCAGCAGTTCGGACAGGGGCTACGAGCAGTACTTC. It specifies CASSSDRGYEQYF.

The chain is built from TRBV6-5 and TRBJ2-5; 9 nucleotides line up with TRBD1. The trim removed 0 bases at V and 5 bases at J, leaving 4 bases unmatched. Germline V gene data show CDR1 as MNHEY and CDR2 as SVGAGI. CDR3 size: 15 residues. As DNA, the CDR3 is TGTGCCAGCAGTTACTCGGGACAGGGATTGGAGACCCAGTACTTC. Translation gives CASSYSGQGLETQYF.

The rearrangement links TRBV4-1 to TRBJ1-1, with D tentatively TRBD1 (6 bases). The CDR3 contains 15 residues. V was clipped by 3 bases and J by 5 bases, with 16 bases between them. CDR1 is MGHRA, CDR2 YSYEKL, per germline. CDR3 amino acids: CASSQGGGAGTEAFF. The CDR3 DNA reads TGCGCCAGCAGCCAGGGTGGGGGGGCTGGGACTGAAGCTTTCTTT.

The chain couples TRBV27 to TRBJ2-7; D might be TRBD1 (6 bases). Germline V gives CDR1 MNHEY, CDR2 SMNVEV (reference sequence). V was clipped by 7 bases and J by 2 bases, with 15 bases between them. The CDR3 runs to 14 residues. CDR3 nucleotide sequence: TGTGCCAGCATGCCGGCGCCAGGGGCCTACGAGCAGTACTTC. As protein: CASMPAPGAYEQYF.

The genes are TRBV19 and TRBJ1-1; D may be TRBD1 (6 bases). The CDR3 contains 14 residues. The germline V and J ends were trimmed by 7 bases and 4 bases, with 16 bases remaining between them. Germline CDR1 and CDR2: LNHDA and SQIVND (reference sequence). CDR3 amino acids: CASTFGARGTEAFF. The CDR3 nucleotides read TGTGCCAGTACCTTTGGTGCCAGGGGCACTGAAGCTTTCTTT.

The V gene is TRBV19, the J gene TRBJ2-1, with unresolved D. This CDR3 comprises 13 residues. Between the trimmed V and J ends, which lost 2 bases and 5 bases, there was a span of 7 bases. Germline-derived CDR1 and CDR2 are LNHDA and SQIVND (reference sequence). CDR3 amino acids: CASSIFRNNEQFF. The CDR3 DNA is TGTGCCAGTAGTATATTTAGAAACAATGAGCAGTTCTTC.

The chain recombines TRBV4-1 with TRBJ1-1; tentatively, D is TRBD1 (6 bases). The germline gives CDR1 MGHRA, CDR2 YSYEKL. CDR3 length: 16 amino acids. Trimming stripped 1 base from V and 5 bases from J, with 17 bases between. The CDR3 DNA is TGCGCCAGCAGCCAAGGAGGGGGGGGCCCGGGGACTGAAGCTTTCTTT. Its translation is CASSQGGGGPGTEAFF.

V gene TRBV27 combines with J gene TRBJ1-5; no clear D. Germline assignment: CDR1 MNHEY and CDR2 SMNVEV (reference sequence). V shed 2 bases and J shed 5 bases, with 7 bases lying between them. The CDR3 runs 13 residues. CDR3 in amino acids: CASSLGPYQPQHF. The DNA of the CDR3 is TGTGCCAGCAGTTTAGGGCCATATCAGCCCCAGCATTTT.

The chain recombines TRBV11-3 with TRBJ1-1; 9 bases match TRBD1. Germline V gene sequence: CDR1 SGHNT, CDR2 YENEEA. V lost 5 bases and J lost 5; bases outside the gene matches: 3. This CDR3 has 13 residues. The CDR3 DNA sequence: TGTGCCAGCAGCCCGGGGACAGGGACTGAAGCTTTCTTT. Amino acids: CASSPGTGTEAFF.

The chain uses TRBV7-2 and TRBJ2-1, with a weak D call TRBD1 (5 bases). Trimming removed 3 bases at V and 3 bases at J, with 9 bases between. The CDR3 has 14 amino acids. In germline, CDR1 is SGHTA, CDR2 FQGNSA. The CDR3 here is CASSLDTYYNEQFF. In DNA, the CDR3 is TGTGCCAGCAGCTTGGACACATACTACAATGAGCAGTTCTTC.

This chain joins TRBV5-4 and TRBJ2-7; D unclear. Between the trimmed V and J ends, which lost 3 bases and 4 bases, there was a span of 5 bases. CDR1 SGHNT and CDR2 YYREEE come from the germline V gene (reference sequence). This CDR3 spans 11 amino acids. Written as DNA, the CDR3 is TGTGCCAGCAGCTCAGATTACGAGCAGTACTTC. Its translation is CASSSDYEQYF.

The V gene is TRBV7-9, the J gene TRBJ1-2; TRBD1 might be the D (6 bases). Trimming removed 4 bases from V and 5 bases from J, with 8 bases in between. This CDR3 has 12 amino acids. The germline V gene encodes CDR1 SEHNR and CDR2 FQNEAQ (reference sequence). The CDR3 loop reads CASSSGQYGYTF. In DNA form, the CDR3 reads TGTGCCAGCAGCTCTGGACAGTATGGCTACACCTTC.

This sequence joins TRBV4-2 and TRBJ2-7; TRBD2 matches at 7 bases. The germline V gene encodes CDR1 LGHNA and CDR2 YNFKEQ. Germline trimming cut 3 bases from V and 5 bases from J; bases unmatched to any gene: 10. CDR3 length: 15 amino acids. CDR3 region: CASSHLQGLQNEQYF. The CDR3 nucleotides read TGTGCCAGCAGCCACCTTCAGGGACTACAAAACGAGCAGTACTTC.

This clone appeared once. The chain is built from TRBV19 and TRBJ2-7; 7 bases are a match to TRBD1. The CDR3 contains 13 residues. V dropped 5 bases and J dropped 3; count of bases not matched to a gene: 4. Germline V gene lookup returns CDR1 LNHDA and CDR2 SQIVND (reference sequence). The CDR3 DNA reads TGTGCCAGTAGTCCGGGACAGCGCTACGAGCAGTACTTC. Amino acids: CASSPGQRYEQYF.

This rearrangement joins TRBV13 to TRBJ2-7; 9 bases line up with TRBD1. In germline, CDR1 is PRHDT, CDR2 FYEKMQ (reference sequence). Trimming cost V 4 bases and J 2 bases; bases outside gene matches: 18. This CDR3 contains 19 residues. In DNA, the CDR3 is TGTGCCAGCAGCTCCAACAGTCCCGGGACAGGGCTTGTGCCCTACGAGCAGTACTTC. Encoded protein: CASSSNSPGTGLVPYEQYF. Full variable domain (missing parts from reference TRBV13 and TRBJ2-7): AAGVIQSPRHLIKEKRETATLKCYPIPRHDTVYWYQQGPGQDPQFLISFYEKMQSDKGSIPDRFSAQQFSDYHSELNMSSLELGDSALYFCASSSNSPGTGLVPYEQYFGPGTRLTVT.

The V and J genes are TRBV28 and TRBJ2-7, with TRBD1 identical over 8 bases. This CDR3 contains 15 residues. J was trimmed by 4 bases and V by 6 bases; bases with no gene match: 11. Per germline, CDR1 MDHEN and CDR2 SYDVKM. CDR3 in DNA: TGTGCCAGCAGCCCCGCTACGACAGGGGTTTACGAGCAGTACTTC. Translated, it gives CASSPATTGVYEQYF.

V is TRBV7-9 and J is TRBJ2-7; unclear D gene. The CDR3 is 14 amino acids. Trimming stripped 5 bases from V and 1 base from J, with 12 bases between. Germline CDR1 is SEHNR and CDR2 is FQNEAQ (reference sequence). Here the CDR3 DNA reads TGTGCCAGCAGCCCCAGAGACAAATCCTACGAGCAGTACTTC. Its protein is CASSPRDKSYEQYF. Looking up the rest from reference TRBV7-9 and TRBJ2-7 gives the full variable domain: DTGVSQNPRHKITKRGQNVTFRCDPISEHNRLYWYRQTLGQGPEFLTYFQNEAQLEKSRLLSDRFSAERPKGSFSTLEIQRTEQGDSAMYLCASSPRDKSYEQYFGPGTRLTVT.

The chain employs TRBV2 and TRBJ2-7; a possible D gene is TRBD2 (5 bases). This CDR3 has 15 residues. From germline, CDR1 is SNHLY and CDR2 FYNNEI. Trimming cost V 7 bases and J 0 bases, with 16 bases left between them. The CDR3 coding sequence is TGTGCCAGCATCAGCTGGACTCCGTCCTCCTACGAGCAGTACTTC. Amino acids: CASISWTPSSYEQYF.

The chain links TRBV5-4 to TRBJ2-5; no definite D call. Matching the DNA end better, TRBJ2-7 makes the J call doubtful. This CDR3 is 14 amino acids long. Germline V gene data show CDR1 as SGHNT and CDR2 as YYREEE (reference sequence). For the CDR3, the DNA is TGTGCCAGCAGCTTGGCCTTCGCAGGCTCCGAGCAGTACTTC. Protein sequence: CASSLAFAGSEQYF.

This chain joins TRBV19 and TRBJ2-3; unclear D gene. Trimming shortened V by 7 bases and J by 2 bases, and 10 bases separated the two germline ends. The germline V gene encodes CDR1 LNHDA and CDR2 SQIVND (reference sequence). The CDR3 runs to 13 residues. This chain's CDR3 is CASTAVNTDTQYF. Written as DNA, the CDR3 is TGTGCCAGTACCGCGGTTAACACAGATACGCAGTATTTT.

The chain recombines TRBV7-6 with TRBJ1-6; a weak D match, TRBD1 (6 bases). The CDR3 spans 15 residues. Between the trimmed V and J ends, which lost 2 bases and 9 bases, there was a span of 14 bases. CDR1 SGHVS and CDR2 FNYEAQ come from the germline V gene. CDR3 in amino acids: CASSLIGDISSPLHF. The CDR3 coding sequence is TGTGCCAGCAGCTTAATTGGGGACATTTCTTCACCCCTCCACTTT.